These 31 T cell receptor beta chains came from one sample sequenced in a study of Tregs in tolerant kidney transplant recipients. Data came from immunoSEQ multiplex PCR; TCRdb stores just in-frame clones and leaves some out. The table lists around 74,000 clones, nearly 98% of them singletons, with around 0.51% in the top ten. Sequenced here: CD4+ T cells from blood, sampled before the transplant. All receptors come from a human donor who received a combined kidney and bone marrow transplant.

This chain connects TRBV30 to TRBJ2-5; 13 bases match TRBD2. V was clipped by 0 bases and J by 3 bases; unmatched bases: 1. The length of the CDR3 is 15 residues. Looked up from germline, CDR1 is GTSNPN and CDR2 is SVGIG (reference sequence). CDR3 in DNA: TGTGCCTGGAGTGTAGGGACTAGCGGGGAAGAGACCCAGTACTTC. This encodes CAWSVGTSGEETQYF.

The chain is built from TRBV7-3 and TRBJ2-2, with TRBD2 matching 9 bases. Germline V gives CDR1 SGHTA, CDR2 FQGTGA. The trim removed 7 bases at V and 6 bases at J, leaving 6 bases unmatched. CDR3 length: 14 amino acids. The CDR3 reads CASNSGGGAGELFF. For the CDR3, the DNA is TGTGCCAGCAATAGCGGGGGAGGGGCCGGGGAGCTGTTTTTT.

V is TRBV5-1 and J is TRBJ2-7; D unclear. The CDR3 covers 15 residues. The germline V gene encodes CDR1 SGHRS and CDR2 YFSETQ. V was pared by 0 bases and J by 3 bases, with 13 bases between. The CDR3 region is CASSLGLTGNYEQYF. The CDR3 coding sequence is TGCGCCAGCAGCTTGGGATTGACGGGTAACTACGAGCAGTACTTC. The variable domain in full, completed from reference TRBV5-1 and TRBJ2-7, reads KAGVTQTPRYLIKTRGQQVTLSCSPISGHRSVSWYQQTPGQGLQFLFEYFSETQRNKGNFPGRFSGRQFSNSRSEMNVSTLELGDSALYLCASSLGLTGNYEQYFGPGTRLTVT.

This sequence joins TRBV7-2 and TRBJ1-1; D remains unclear. Germline V gene sequence: CDR1 SGHTA, CDR2 FQGNSA. V was shortened by 5 bases and J by 1 base, with 8 bases between the two germline ends. The CDR3 consists of 13 residues. The CDR3 coding sequence is TGTGCCAGCAGCCCCCGGGGGAACACTGAAGCTTTCTTT. Translating it yields CASSPRGNTEAFF.

V gene TRBV4-1 combines with J gene TRBJ2-1, with 11 bases lining up with TRBD1. The CDR3 extends over 19 amino acids. The junction had 15 bases not matched to a gene; V was cut back by 0 bases and J by 8 bases. Per germline, CDR1 MGHRA and CDR2 YSYEKL. The CDR3 protein is CASSQDRGTGGANFDEQFF. CDR3 coding DNA: TGCGCCAGCAGCCAAGATCGGGGGACAGGGGGAGCTAATTTCGATGAGCAGTTCTTC.

The chain recombines TRBV14 with TRBJ2-1; no clear D. V was trimmed by 2 bases and J by 13 bases, leaving 9 bases between them. The CDR3 length is 11 residues. Germline-derived CDR1 and CDR2 are SGHDN and FVKESK. The CDR3 DNA sequence: TGTGCCAGCAGCCAACAGTGGTCCCAGTTCTTC. Residues: CASSQQWSQFF.

V usage is TRBV5-1 and J usage is TRBJ2-7; 11 bases align to TRBD1. J gave up 5 bases and V 4 bases, and 8 bases lay outside the gene matches. The CDR3 is 15 residues long. From germline, CDR1 is SGHRS and CDR2 YFSETQ. The DNA for the CDR3 is TGCGCCAGCAGCCCCCGGACAGGGGGCTCTAACGAGCAGTACTTC. It encodes CASSPRTGGSNEQYF.

The V and J genes are TRBV5-5 and TRBJ1-4; D may be TRBD1 (6 bases). The CDR3 is made up of 17 amino acids. From germline, CDR1 is SGHKS and CDR2 YYEKEE (reference sequence). Trimming removed 0 bases from V and 4 bases from J, with 16 bases in between. In DNA, the CDR3 is TGTGCCAGCAGCTTGGACGCGTGGGGGCCGAGTAATGAAAAACTGTTTTTT. Translated, it gives CASSLDAWGPSNEKLFF.

This rearrangement joins TRBV12-5 to TRBJ1-3, with 8 nucleotides matching TRBD1. Germline V CDR1 and CDR2: LGHNT, FRNRAP. The CDR3 loop spans 17 amino acids. Losses at the gene ends were 2 bases for V and 3 bases for J; bases not matched to a gene: 9. The CDR3 nucleotides are TGTGCTAGTGGTTTGTGGCACGCAGGGGGCATTGGAAACACCATATATTTT. Translation: CASGLWHAGGIGNTIYF.

The J gene is TRBJ2-7, the V gene TRBV7-9; 7 bases are a match to TRBD2. Per germline, CDR1 SEHNR and CDR2 FQNEAQ (reference sequence). V lost 1 base and J lost 0; bases outside the gene matches: 3. The CDR3 covers 15 residues. The CDR3 DNA sequence: TGTGCCAGCAGCTTAGTGGGGGGGGGCTCCTACGAGCAGTACTTC. This sequence encodes CASSLVGGGSYEQYF.

The gene calls are TRBV11-2 and TRBJ2-4, with 9 bases identical to TRBD1. Germline lookup yields CDR1 SGHAT and CDR2 FQNNGV. The J segment lost 4 bases and the V segment lost 3 bases, leaving 7 bases of the junction unmatched. The CDR3 consists of 16 residues. The CDR3, as DNA: TGTGCCAGCAGCTTCACCGGGACAGGGCCGAAAAACATTCAGTACTTC. Translated: CASSFTGTGPKNIQYF. Full variable domain (outside the CDR3, taken from reference TRBV11-2 and TRBJ2-4): EAGVAQSPRYKIIEKRQSVAFWCNPISGHATLYWYQQILGQGPKLLIQFQNNGVVDDSQLPKDRFSAERLKGVDSTLKIQPAKLEDSAVYLCASSFTGTGPKNIQYFGAGTRLSVL.

The chain has TRBV30 and TRBJ2-7; 7 bases map to TRBD1. Germline V gene sequence: CDR1 GTSNPN, CDR2 SVGIG (reference sequence). The J segment lost 4 bases and the V segment lost 5 bases, leaving 5 bases of the junction unmatched. The CDR3 is made up of 12 amino acids. CDR3 sequence reads: CAWSLTGYEQYF. The DNA of the CDR3 is TGTGCCTGGTCTTTGACAGGGTACGAGCAGTACTTC. Combining the CDR3 with reference TRBV30 and TRBJ2-7 gives the whole variable domain SQTIHQWPATLVQPVGSPLSLECTVEGTSNPNLYWYRQAAGRGLQLLFYSVGIGQISSEVPQNLSASRPQDRQFILSSKKLLLSDSGFYLCAWSLTGYEQYFGPGTRLTVT.

J is TRBJ2-7 and V is TRBV30, with D possibly matching TRBD1 (5 bases). V shed 0 bases and J shed 1 base, with 13 bases lying between them. CDR1 GTSNPN and CDR2 SVGIG come from the germline V gene (reference sequence). The CDR3 extends over 15 amino acids. The CDR3 spells CAWSVRRQGSYEQYF. CDR3 DNA: TGTGCCTGGAGTGTAAGACGCCAGGGATCCTACGAGCAGTACTTC.

V usage is TRBV29-1 and J usage is TRBJ2-1, with 8 bases fitting TRBD2. The junction had 3 bases not matched to a gene; V was cut back by 8 bases and J by 9 bases. Germline CDR1 is SQVTM and CDR2 is ANQGSEA. This CDR3 spans 10 amino acids. The CDR3 sequence: CSSGSSEQFF. The CDR3 DNA sequence: TGCAGCAGCGGGAGCTCTGAGCAGTTCTTC.

This sequence joins TRBV29-1 and TRBJ2-1; 10 nucleotides align to TRBD2. Germline-derived CDR1 and CDR2 are SQVTM and ANQGSEA. CDR3 length: 15 residues. The ends lost 4 bases at V and 6 bases at J; junction bases unmatched: 9. The CDR3 is CSVGGALAGINEQFF. CDR3 sequence (DNA): TGCAGCGTTGGGGGGGCACTAGCGGGGATCAATGAGCAGTTCTTC.

The rearrangement links TRBV10-3 to TRBJ2-7; 8 bases are a match to TRBD1. CDR1 and CDR2 (germline): ENHRY, SYGVKD. V shed 0 bases and J 2 bases; nucleotides not matched to a gene: 0. The CDR3 totals 14 residues. For the CDR3, the DNA is TGTGCCATCAGTGAGTCGGACAGGGCCTACGAGCAGTACTTC. It is translated as CAISESDRAYEQYF.

V usage is TRBV4-1 and J usage is TRBJ1-3; 8 bases map to TRBD1. The V and J ends lost 3 bases and 2 bases, in that order; junction bases with no gene match: 9. The CDR3 spans 17 residues. Germline lookup yields CDR1 MGHRA and CDR2 YSYEKL. The CDR3 bases are TGCGCCAGCAGCCAGTGGACAGGGAGGCTGGCTGGAAACACCATATATTTT. Protein: CASSQWTGRLAGNTIYF.

V usage is TRBV21-1 and J usage is TRBJ2-7; the DNA was not compared with TRBD2, the D call given in the table. TRBV21-1 is deemed a pseudogene. The CDR3 is made up of 19 amino acids. Here the CDR3 DNA reads TGTGCCAGCAGCAAAGAACACAGACTAGCGGGATTTAAGTTCTACGAGCAGTACTTC. Protein product: CASSKEHRLAGFKFYEQYF.

The CDR3 sequence: CAITGGQGVDYTF. The CDR3 DNA is TGTGCCATCACCGGCGGACAGGGGGTCGACTACACCTTC. This chain uses TRBV10-3 with TRBJ1-2; 10 nucleotides agree with TRBD1. J lost 10 bases, V lost 7 bases, and 9 bases had no gene match. Germline V gene lookup returns CDR1 ENHRY and CDR2 SYGVKD. This CDR3 region has 13 residues.

The CDR3 bases are TGTGCCAGCAGTTTTATTTATGGGGGCCATTCACCGTTCTTC. It yields the protein CASSFIYGGHSPFF. The chain carries TRBV27 and TRBJ2-1, with D maybe TRBD1 (6 bases). From germline, CDR1 is MNHEY and CDR2 SMNVEV (reference sequence). This CDR3 is 14 amino acids long. The V end lost 3 bases, the J end lost 15 bases, and 21 bases lay between the germline ends.

The genes are TRBV5-1 and TRBJ1-6; 10 nucleotides agree with TRBD1. Germline CDR1 SGHRS, CDR2 YFSETQ. The CDR3 totals 15 residues. Losses at the gene ends were 0 bases for V and 10 bases for J; bases not matched to a gene: 4. The CDR3 DNA reads as TGCGCCAGCAGCTTGGGACAGGGGGCTCAATCACCCCTCCACTTT. Translating it yields CASSLGQGAQSPLHF.

The rearrangement uses TRBV28 and TRBJ1-2; 8 bases match TRBD1. Losses at the gene ends were 5 bases for V and 4 bases for J; bases not matched to a gene: 3. The germline CDR1 and CDR2 sequences are MDHEN and SYDVKM. There are 13 residues in the CDR3. The CDR3 coding sequence is TGTGCCAGCAGTCGGGACAGGACCTATGGCTACACCTTC. Translation: CASSRDRTYGYTF.

The chain links TRBV5-1 to TRBJ2-1; 9 bases align to TRBD1. Looked up from germline, CDR1 is SGHRS and CDR2 is YFSETQ. The V segment lost 2 bases and the J segment 2 bases; nucleotides outside the gene matches: 2. This CDR3 is 15 amino acids long. This CDR3 is CASSLGTGTYNEQFF. The CDR3 nucleotides are TGCGCCAGCAGCTTAGGGACAGGGACCTACAATGAGCAGTTCTTC. The full variable domain, in which reference TRBV5-1 and TRBJ2-1 provide the parts outside the CDR3, is KAGVTQTPRYLIKTRGQQVTLSCSPISGHRSVSWYQQTPGQGLQFLFEYFSETQRNKGNFPGRFSGRQFSNSRSEMNVSTLELGDSALYLCASSLGTGTYNEQFFGPGTRLTVL.

The gene calls are TRBV7-9 and TRBJ1-2; D remains unclear. V lost 1 base, J lost 0 bases, and 12 bases lay in between. Germline V gives CDR1 SEHNR, CDR2 FQNEAQ (reference sequence). The CDR3 has 16 residues. In DNA form, the CDR3 reads TGTGCCAGCAGCTTAGATGGTACAGCTGCTAACTATGGCTACACCTTC. Residues: CASSLDGTAANYGYTF.

The chain uses TRBV9 and TRBJ1-1; no clear D gene. The CDR3 is made up of 14 amino acids. Deletions cut 1 base from V and 6 bases from J, with 13 bases between. CDR1 and CDR2 (germline): SGDLS, YYNGEE. Here the CDR3 reads CASSVLRGVSEAFF. The DNA of the CDR3 is TGTGCCAGCAGCGTACTTCGGGGAGTATCTGAAGCTTTCTTT.

The genes are TRBV4-1 and TRBJ2-5; 11 bases map to TRBD1. This CDR3 region has 16 residues. J was trimmed by 3 bases and V by 2 bases; bases with no gene match: 5. CDR1 is MGHRA, CDR2 YSYEKL, per germline. CDR3 in DNA: TGCGCCAGCAGCCAATCAAGGACAGGGGGCGAAGAGACCCAGTACTTC. Translating it yields CASSQSRTGGEETQYF.

The CDR3 region has the DNA TGCAGTGCTAGGATGGGACTCGAGCAGTACTTC. Protein: CSARMGLEQYF. The genes are TRBV20-1 and TRBJ2-7; tentatively, D is TRBD2 (6 bases). The germline V gene has CDR1 DFQATT and CDR2 SNEGSKA (reference sequence). CDR3 length: 11 amino acids. Trimming shortened V by 3 bases and J by 6 bases, and 9 bases separated the two germline ends.

The chain couples TRBV25-1 to TRBJ2-3; D is perhaps TRBD1 (5 bases). CDR1 and CDR2 from the germline V gene are MGHDK and SYGVNS. CDR3 length equals 14 residues. Trimming shortened V by 5 bases and J by 5 bases, and 14 bases separated the two germline ends. CDR3 nucleotide sequence: TGTGCCAGCAGTACTCATACGGACATAGATACGCAGTATTTT. It translates to CASSTHTDIDTQYF.

The V gene is TRBV7-6, the J gene TRBJ2-3, with D perhaps TRBD2 (6 bases). There are 15 residues in the CDR3. Trimming left V 2 bases short and J 2 bases short, with 11 bases between. Germline CDR1 reads SGHVS; CDR2 reads FNYEAQ. CDR3 in DNA: TGTGCCAGCAGCTTACTTAGGGAGGCCACAGATACGCAGTATTTT. Translation gives CASSLLREATDTQYF.

This sequence joins TRBV19 and TRBJ1-5; no definite D call. Germline V gives CDR1 LNHDA, CDR2 SQIVND (reference sequence). Trimming shortened V by 3 bases and J by 8 bases, and 14 bases separated the two germline ends. This CDR3 is 14 amino acids long. CDR3 DNA: TGTGCCAGTAGTATGGTCGGAGGGAAGGAGCCCCAGCATTTT. Protein sequence: CASSMVGGKEPQHF.

The rearrangement uses TRBV2 and TRBJ2-1, with D unresolved. CDR3 length: 17 residues. Germline CDR1 SNHLY, CDR2 FYNNEI. V was cut by 0 bases and J by 8 bases, with 20 bases left in between. DNA for the CDR3: TGTGCCAGCAGTGAAGCGCGAAGGAGTTCTGCTTTGGATGAGCAGTTCTTC. Protein product: CASSEARRSSALDEQFF.